The sequence of this T cell receptor beta chain was determined in a study of T cells in Graves' hyperthyroidism and ophthalmopathy. Of note for this clonotype: The antigen is not known.

Looked up from germline, CDR1 is SEHNR and CDR2 is FQNEAQ (reference sequence). This CDR3 has 16 amino acids. V was clipped by 1 base and J by 8 bases, with 20 bases between them. Those patients with uncontrolled infection, other autoimmune disease, pregnancy or lactation were excluded. Clinical symptoms, serum thyroxine and TRAb, thyroid ultrasound and orbital computed tomography together formed the diagnostic basis. Findings and caveats of the study: Among thyroid clonotypes expanded above 0.001, most also appeared in blood.

TCR beta CDR3 regions were amplified from RNA. First-round RT-PCR targeting the TCR CDR3 was performed with the HTBI primer set. TCRdb redid the calling of the multiplex PCR reads with MiXCR, one entry per CDR3 protein. The profile shows 620,000 or so distinct CDR3 sequences, 14% of them singletons. This chain joins TRBV7-9 and TRBJ1-2; the D gene is possibly TRBD1 (6 bases). The TCR was taken from a woman aged 45-65 years with Graves' ophthalmopathy. The sample consisted of blood. As DNA, the CDR3 is TGTGCCAGCAGCTTAGTAGGTTGGCAGGGGCAAGGCGGCTACACCTTC. Translating gives CASSLVGWQGQGGYTF.